This T cell receptor (beta chain) was sequenced in a study of CD8+ T cells in alopecia areata. As for the study in general: The study gave tofacitinib for 6 to 18 months, then 6 months off drug.

This CDR3 contains 14 residues. The V gene lost 5 bases and the J gene lost 3 bases, with 13 bases spanning the gap. Germline values: CDR1 SGHTA, CDR2 FQGNSA. Sequencing templates came from extracted RNA that was reverse transcribed into cDNA. Using immunoSEQ multiplex PCR, the repertoire was profiled, and TCRdb retains in-frame clones only, with some absent. The sample lists about 190,000 clones; about three fifths were seen once. Specified treatment: oral pan-JAK inhibitor, 5-10 mg twice daily. This chain connects TRBV7-2 to TRBJ2-5; tentative D call: TRBD1 (6 bases). This specimen consisted of CD8+ T cells sorted from blood, obtained at week 24, from a patient treated with tofacitinib. The receptor was derived from a human donor with alopecia areata. CDR3: CASSSRDKKETQYF. The CDR3 DNA is TGTGCCAGCAGCAGCCGGGACAAGAAAGAGACCCAGTACTTC.